This TCR beta chain comes out of a study of beta chain features in type 1 diabetes (dated by TCRdb to 2016 to 2018). In the study overall: Mean age, gender distribution, total cell number and subset yield were not different between patients and healthy donors. A total of 85 million to 110 million sorted cells were examined across all samples, and RNA yield correlated strongly with the number of cells per subset. Whereas all 28 donors provided naive and central memory subsets, regulatory and stem cell-like memory subsets were isolated from just 8 patients and roughly eight healthy donors. In the study, TCRB repertoires of sorted circulating CD4+ T cell subsets from recently diagnosed type 1 diabetes patients were compared with those of matched healthy donors.

What the study reported, not specific to this receptor: Because cDNA was sequenced instead of genomic DNA, highly expressing activated cells could be over-represented, though the groups showed no difference in activation or CD3 levels. Because the HLA sub-analyses included only small numbers of individuals, any influence of HLA type on TCRB rearrangement was left unresolved. PCR may preferentially amplify shorter templates, but because patient and control samples were amplified and corrected together, any resulting skew would affect both groups equally. Fewer insertions and more nucleotide deletions at VDJ recombination sites were observed in patients with type 1 diabetes, implying thymic rearrangement abnormalities. Type 1 diabetes patients showed a moderate but significant shortening of TCRB CDR3 length in all four CD4+ subsets. Naive, central memory and regulatory TCRB repertoires appeared to be more similar among patients than among healthy donors.

With regard to this clone: Its antigen target is currently unknown. Per-nucleotide qualities are absent, and no much larger clonotype sits a single base away.

A single peripheral blood draw of 90 to 150 mL on average was collected from each donor into heparinised tubes. A BD FACSAria II and a panel including CD45RO, CCR7, CD25, CD127, CD95 and CD27 were used to sort naive, central memory, regulatory and stem cell-like memory CD4+ T cells. A purity above 95% was achieved for all sorted populations. PBMCs were isolated right away by Lymphoprep density gradient centrifugation and were stained directly, without culture. So that batch effects would be minimized, each experiment stained and sorted samples in pairs, pairing one healthy donor with one patient. The entire isolated RNA was reverse transcribed using the High Capacity cDNA Reverse Transcription Kit, and thus expressed TCRB transcripts were sequenced. Deep immunoSEQ sequencing was performed on naive, central memory and regulatory T cell samples, with an average of roughly 3.6 million total reads per sample. Sorted cells were lysed in RLT buffer and RNA was extracted with DNase-treated RNeasy Micro or Mini kits, depending on cell number. To prevent cross-contamination, each cell subset was processed individually, whereas patient and healthy donor samples were processed jointly. Using the immunoSEQ multiplex PCR, TCRB sequences were amplified from cDNA into 87-bp fragments spanning the CDR3 region. Sequencing of the amplicons was performed on the Illumina HiSeq platform. Turning to the authors' computational methods: Synthetic template baselines were used to correct PCR bias computationally, reads within Hamming distance 2 were collapsed, and singletons that could not be merged were discarded. Reads were aligned to IMGT to assign V, D and J genes, CDR3 length, and insertions or deletions at six rearrangement sites. Within each subset, clonotype counts were normalized to sorted cell number, and only after that were true diversity and Gini coefficients computed with the tcR R package. Repertoire sharing was quantified using the overlap coefficient calculated on TCRB nucleotide sequences. Out-of-frame TCRB sequences from naive cells were analyzed as a proxy for the pre-selection repertoire. This immuneACCESS table, as held by TCRdb, lists in-frame sequences with V and J called but not all clones. Of the missing ones, under half trace to an unresolved V gene in checked studies; the others have no known cause. The V and J calls and the clone size are those of that table, but D and trimming were determined from the DNA. The sample table lists 500,000 to 850,000 clones, about an eighth of them with a count of one. Approximately 0.039% of the sample goes to the ten largest clones.

V is pared back by 6 bases and J by 7 bases, with 10 bases lying between the germline termini. CDR1 and CDR2 are read off the germline V gene as KGHSH and LQKENI. Including cysteine and phenylalanine, the CDR3 has 13 amino acids. Only the CDR3 portion is preserved as DNA: 39 bases, with reading frame beginning at the first base. The sample consisted of naive CD4+ T cells from blood. This specimen's cell subset or site label, per the study, means: true naive CD4+ T cells. This receptor was identified in a man aged 18 to 35 with type 1 diabetes. The rearranged chain carries TRBV18 and TRBJ1-6, with the D segment identity uncertain. The CDR3 region has the sequence CASSLSSNSPLHF. The bases read TGTGCCAGCTCCTTATCCAGCAATTCACCCCTCCACTTT.